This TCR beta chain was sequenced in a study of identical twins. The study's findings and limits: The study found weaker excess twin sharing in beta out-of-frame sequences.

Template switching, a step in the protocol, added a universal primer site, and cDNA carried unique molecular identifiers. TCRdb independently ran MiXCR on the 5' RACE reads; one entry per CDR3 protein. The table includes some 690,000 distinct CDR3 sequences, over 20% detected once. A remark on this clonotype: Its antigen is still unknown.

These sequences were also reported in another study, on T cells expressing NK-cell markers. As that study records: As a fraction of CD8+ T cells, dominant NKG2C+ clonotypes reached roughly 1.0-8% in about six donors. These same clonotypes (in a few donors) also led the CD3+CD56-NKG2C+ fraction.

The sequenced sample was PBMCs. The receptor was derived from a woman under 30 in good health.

Here the CDR3 reads CASSLSRSGYTF. As DNA, the CDR3 is TGTGCCAGCAGTTTGTCCCGGTCTGGCTACACCTTC. The gene calls are TRBV12-3 or TRBV12-4 and TRBJ1-2; D unclear. V lost 3 bases, J lost 7 bases, and 9 bases lay in between. The CDR3 covers 12 residues.